The clone carrying this T cell receptor beta chain occurred once. This record comes from a study of blood T cell repertoires in COVID-19. Across the whole study: Material from acute and convalescent COVID-19 was sourced from the United States, Italy and Spain. PBMCs, B-cell-depleted T cells, or T cells were the source of the cDNA or gDNA that made up the material.

The germline CDR1 and CDR2 sequences are LNHDA and SQIVND (reference sequence). The length of the CDR3 is 13 residues. Trimming shortened V by 4 bases and J by 7 bases, and 13 bases separated the two germline ends. Data came from immunoSEQ multiplex PCR; TCRdb stores just in-frame clones and leaves some out. The table lists about 210,000 clones, roughly nine tenths of them singletons. This chain links TRBV19 with TRBJ2-5; maybe TRBD2 (6 bases). This TCR came from a man aged 25-40 years with acute or convalescent COVID-19. Sample: peripheral blood. Written as DNA, the CDR3 is TGTGCCAGTAGTACCGGGGGAGAGTCGACCCAGTACTTC. Its protein product is CASSTGGESTQYF. Full variable domain (outside the CDR3, taken from reference TRBV19 and TRBJ2-5): DGGITQSPKYLFRKEGQNVTLSCEQNLNHDAMYWYRQDPGQGLRLIYYSQIVNDFQKGDIAEGYSVSREKKESFPLTVTSAQKNPTAFYLCASSTGGESTQYFGPGTRLLVL.